Detailed here is one TCR beta chain. This sample was included in a study of regulatory T cells in long-lasting Graves disease. CDR1 and CDR2 (germline): GTSNPN, SVGIG (reference sequence). Unmatched junction bases numbered 10, after V lost 1 base and J lost 6 bases. The CDR3 covers 16 residues. Sequencing libraries for TCR beta were prepared with iRepertoire HTBI primers and Arm-PCR of CDR3 regions. TCRdb re-called the multiplex PCR reads through MiXCR, storing one row per CDR3 protein. The data hold around 400,000 distinct CDR3 sequences, with 15% observed a single time. Sample time point: newly diagnosed GD, antithyroid drugs for less than 3 months. PBMC-extracted RNA yielded the TCR library. The same data also contributed to another study, on T cells in Graves' hyperthyroidism and ophthalmopathy.

The specimen comprised peripheral blood mononuclear cells (PBMCs), sampled at new diagnosis, from a patient treated with antithyroid drugs. The source is a woman in her 40s with Graves disease. The V call is TRBV30, the J call TRBJ2-1; TRBD2 matches at 9 bases. In DNA, the CDR3 is TGTGCCTGGAGTGGACTGTCTAGCGGGGATTCCAATGAGCAGTTCTTC. It translates to CAWSGLSSGDSNEQFF.